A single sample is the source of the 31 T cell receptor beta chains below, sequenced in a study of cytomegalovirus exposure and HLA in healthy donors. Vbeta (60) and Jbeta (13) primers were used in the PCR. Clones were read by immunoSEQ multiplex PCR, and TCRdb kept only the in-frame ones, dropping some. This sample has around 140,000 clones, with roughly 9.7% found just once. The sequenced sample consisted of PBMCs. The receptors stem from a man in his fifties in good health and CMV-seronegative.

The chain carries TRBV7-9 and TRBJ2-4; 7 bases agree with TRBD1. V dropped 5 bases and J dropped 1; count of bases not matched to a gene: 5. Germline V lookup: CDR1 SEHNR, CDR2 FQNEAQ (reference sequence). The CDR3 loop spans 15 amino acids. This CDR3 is CASSEQGEAKNIQYF. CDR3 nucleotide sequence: TGTGCCAGCAGCGAGCAGGGGGAGGCCAAAAACATTCAGTACTTC.

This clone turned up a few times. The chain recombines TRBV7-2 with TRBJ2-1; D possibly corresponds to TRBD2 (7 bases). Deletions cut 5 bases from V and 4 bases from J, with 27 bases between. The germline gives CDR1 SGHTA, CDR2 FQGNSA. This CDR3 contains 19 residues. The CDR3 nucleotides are TGTGCCAGCAGCACTCACAACGTGTTCCGCGGGGGCCATTACAATGAGCAGTTCTTC. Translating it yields CASSTHNVFRGGHYNEQFF.

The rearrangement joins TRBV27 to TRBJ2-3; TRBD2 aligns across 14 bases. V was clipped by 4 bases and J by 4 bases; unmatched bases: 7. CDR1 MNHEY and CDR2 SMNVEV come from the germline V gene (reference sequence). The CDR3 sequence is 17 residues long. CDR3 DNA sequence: TGTGCCAGCAGTTCGCCGACTAGCGGGAGGGCCCCAGATACGCAGTATTTT. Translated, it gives CASSSPTSGRAPDTQYF.

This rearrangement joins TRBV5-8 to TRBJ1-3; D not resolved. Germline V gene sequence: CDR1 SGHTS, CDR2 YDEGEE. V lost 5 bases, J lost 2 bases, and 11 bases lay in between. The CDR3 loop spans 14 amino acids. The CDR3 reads CASSPAQTGNTIYF. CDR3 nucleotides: TGTGCCAGCAGTCCCGCACAGACTGGAAACACCATATATTTT.

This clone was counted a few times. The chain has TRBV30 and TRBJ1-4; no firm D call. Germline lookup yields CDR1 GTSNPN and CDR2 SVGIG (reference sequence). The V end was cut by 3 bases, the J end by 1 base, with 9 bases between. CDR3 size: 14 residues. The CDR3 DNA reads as TGTGCCTGGAGCTCCCGGGGAACTAATGAAAAACTGTTTTTT. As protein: CAWSSRGTNEKLFF.

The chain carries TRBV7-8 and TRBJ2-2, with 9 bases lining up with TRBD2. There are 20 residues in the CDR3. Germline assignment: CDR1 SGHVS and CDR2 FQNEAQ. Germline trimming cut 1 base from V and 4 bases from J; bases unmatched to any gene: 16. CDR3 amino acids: CASSLGAPSLAGRGTGELFF. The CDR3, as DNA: TGTGCCAGCAGCTTAGGGGCTCCCTCCCTAGCGGGGCGGGGCACCGGGGAGCTGTTTTTT.

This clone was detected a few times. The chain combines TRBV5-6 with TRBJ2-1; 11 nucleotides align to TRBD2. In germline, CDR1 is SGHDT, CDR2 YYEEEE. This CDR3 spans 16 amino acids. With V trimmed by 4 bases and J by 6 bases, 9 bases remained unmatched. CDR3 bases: TGTGCCAGCAGCCTGACTAGCGGGGTGGGGGGCAATGAGCAGTTCTTC. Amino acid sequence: CASSLTSGVGGNEQFF.

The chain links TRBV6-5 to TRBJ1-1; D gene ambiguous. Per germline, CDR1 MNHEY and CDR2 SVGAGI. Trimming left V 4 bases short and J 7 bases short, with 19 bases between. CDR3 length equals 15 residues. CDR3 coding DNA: TGTGCCAGCAGTTTAAGGCACGGTGCAGGACTTGAAGCTTTCTTT. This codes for CASSLRHGAGLEAFF.

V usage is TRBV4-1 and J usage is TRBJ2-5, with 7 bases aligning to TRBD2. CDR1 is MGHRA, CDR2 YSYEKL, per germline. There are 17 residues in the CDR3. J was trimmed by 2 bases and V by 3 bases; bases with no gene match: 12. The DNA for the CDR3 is TGCGCCAGCAGCCAGTACTCGGGGCTAGCGGATCAAGAGACCCAGTACTTC. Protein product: CASSQYSGLADQETQYF.

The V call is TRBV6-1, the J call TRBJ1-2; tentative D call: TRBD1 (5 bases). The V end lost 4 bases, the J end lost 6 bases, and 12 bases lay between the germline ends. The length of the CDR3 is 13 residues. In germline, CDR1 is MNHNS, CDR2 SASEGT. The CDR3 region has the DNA TGTGCCAGCAGTGCGGTAGGGGCGGATGGCTACACCTTC. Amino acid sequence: CASSAVGADGYTF.

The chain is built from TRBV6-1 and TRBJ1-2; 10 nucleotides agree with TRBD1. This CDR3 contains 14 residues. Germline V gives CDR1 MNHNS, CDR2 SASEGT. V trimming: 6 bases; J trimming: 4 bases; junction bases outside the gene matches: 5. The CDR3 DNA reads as TGTGCCAGCAGCGGGACAGGGGCGGGCTATGGCTACACCTTC. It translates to CASSGTGAGYGYTF.

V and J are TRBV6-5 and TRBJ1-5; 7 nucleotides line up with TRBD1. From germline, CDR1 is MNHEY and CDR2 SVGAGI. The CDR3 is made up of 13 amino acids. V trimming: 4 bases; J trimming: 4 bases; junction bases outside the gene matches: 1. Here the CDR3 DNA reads TGTGCCAGCAGTTGGGACAGAAATCAGCCCCAGCATTTT. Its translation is CASSWDRNQPQHF.

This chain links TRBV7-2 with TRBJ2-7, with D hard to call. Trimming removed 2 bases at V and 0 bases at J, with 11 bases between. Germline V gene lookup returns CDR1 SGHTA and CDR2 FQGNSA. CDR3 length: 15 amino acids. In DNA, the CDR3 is TGTGCCAGCAGCTTACGAGCGCTTAGCTCCTACGAGCAGTACTTC. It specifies CASSLRALSSYEQYF.

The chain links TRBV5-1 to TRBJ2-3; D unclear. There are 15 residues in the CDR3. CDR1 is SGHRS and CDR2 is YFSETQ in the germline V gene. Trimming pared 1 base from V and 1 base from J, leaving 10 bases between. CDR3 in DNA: TGCGCCAGCAGCTTGAACCCCTCGGGCACAGATACGCAGTATTTT. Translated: CASSLNPSGTDTQYF.

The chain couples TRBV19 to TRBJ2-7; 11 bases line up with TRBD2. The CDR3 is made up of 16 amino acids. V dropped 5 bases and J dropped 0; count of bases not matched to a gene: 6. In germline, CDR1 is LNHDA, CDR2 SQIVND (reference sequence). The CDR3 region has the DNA TGTGCCAGTAGTCTAACTAGCGGGGGCCGCTCCTACGAGCAGTACTTC. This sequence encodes CASSLTSGGRSYEQYF.

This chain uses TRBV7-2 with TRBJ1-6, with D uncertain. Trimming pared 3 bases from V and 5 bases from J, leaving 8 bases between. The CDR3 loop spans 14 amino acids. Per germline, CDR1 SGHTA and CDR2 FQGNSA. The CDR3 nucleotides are TGTGCCAGCAGCTTCCTTTCGGATAATTCACCCCTCCACTTT. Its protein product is CASSFLSDNSPLHF.

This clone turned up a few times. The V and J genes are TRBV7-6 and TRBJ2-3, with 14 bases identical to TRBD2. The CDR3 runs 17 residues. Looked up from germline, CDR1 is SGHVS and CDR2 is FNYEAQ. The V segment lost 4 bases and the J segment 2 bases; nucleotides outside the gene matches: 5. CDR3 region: CASSSRLAGGPTDTQYF. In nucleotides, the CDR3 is TGTGCCAGCAGCTCCCGACTAGCGGGGGGGCCCACAGATACGCAGTATTTT.

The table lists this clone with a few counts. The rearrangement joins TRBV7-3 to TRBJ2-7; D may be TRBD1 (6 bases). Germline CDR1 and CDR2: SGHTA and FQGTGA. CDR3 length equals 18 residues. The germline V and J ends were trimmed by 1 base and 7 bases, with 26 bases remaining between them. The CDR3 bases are TGTGCCAGCAGCTTAATACAGGGTGGGCCCCCTTCCCCTTGGGAGCAGTACTTC. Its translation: CASSLIQGGPPSPWEQYF.

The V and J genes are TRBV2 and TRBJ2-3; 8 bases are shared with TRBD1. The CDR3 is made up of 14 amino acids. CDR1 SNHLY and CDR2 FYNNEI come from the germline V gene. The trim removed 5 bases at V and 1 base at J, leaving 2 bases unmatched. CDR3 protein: CASSLGQGTDTQYF. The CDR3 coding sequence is TGTGCCAGCAGTCTGGGACAGGGCACAGATACGCAGTATTTT. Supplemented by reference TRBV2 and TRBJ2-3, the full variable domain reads EPEVTQTPSHQVTQMGQEVILRCVPISNHLYFYWYRQILGQKVEFLVSFYNNEISEKSEIFDDQFSVERPDGSNFTLKIRSTKLEDSAMYFCASSLGQGTDTQYFGPGTRLTVL.

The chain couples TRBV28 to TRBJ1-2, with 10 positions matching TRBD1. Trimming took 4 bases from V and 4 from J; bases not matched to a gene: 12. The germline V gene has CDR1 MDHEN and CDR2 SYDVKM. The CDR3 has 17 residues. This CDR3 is CASSWPGDRGLIYGYTF. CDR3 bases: TGTGCCAGCAGTTGGCCCGGGGACAGGGGCTTAATCTATGGCTACACCTTC.

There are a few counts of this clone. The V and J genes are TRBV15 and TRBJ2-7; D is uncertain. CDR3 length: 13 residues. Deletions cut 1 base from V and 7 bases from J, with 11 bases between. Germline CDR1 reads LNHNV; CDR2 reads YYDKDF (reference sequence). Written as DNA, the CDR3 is TGTGCCACCAGCAGAGCCCTCCTACGAGAGCAGTACTTC. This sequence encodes CATSRALLREQYF. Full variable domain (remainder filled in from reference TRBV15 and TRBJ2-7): DAMVIQNPRYQVTQFGKPVTLSCSQTLNHNVMYWYQQKSSQAPKLLFHYYDKDFNNEADTPDNFQSRRPNTSFCFLDIRSPGLGDTAMYLCATSRALLREQYFGPGTRLTVT.

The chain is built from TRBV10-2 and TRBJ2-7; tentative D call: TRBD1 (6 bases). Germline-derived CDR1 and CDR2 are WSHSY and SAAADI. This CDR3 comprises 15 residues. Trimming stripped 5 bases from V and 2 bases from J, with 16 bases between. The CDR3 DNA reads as TGCGCCAGCAGTCCCGGACAGCTTGGCCCCTACGAGCAGTACTTC. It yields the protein CASSPGQLGPYEQYF.

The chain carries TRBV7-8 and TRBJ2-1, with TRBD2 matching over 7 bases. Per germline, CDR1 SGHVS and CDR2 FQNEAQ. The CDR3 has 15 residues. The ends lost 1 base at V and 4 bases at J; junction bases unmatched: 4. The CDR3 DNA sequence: TGTGCCAGCAGCTTAGGTGGGGGGGGTTACAATGAGCAGTTCTTC. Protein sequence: CASSLGGGGYNEQFF.

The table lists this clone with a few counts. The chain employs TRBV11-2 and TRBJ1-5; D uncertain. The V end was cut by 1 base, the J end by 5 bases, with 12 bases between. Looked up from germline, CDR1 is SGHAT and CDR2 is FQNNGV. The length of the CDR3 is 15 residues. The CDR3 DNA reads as TGTGCCAGCAGCTTAGTACCGGGAGGCCATCAGCCCCAGCATTTT. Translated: CASSLVPGGHQPQHF.

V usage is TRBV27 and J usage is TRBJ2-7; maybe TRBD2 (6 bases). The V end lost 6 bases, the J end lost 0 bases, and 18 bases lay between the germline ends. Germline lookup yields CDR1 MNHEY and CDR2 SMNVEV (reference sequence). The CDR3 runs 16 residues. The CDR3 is CASRPPGLDSSYEQYF. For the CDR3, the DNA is TGTGCCAGCAGACCCCCGGGACTTGATAGCTCCTACGAGCAGTACTTC.

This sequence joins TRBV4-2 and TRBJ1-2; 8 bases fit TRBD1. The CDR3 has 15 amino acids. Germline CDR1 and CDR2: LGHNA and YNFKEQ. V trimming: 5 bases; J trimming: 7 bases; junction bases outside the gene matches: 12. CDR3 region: CASSKRTGLSGGYTF. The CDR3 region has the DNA TGTGCCAGCAGCAAAAGGACAGGGCTCTCGGGTGGCTACACCTTC.

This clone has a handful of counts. CDR3 nucleotides: TGTGCCAGCAGTATGGGTTTGGGGGGTGCTAACTATGGCTACACCTTC. As protein: CASSMGLGGANYGYTF. The chain joins TRBV2 to TRBJ1-2, with D possibly TRBD1 on 5 matching bases. Germline CDR1 SNHLY, CDR2 FYNNEI. The CDR3 is 16 residues long. V was pared by 5 bases and J by 0 bases, with 16 bases between.

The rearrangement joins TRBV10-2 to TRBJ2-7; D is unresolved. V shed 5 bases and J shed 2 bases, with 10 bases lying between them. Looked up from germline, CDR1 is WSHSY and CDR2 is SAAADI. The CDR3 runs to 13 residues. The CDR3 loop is CASSLRNTYEQYF. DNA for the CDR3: TGCGCCAGCAGTCTGCGGAACACCTACGAGCAGTACTTC.

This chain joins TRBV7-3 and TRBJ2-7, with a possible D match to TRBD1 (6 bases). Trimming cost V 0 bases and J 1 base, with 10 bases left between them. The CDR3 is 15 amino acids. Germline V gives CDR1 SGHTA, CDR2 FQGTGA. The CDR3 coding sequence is TGTGCCAGCAGCTTAACAGGGGGAAGGTCCTACGAGCAGTACTTC. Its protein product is CASSLTGGRSYEQYF.

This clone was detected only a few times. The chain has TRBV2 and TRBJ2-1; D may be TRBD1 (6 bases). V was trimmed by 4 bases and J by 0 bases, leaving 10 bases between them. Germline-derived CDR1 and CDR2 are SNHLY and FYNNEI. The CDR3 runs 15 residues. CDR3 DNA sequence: TGTGCCAGCAGTGGTCAGGGGTACTCCTACAATGAGCAGTTCTTC. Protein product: CASSGQGYSYNEQFF.

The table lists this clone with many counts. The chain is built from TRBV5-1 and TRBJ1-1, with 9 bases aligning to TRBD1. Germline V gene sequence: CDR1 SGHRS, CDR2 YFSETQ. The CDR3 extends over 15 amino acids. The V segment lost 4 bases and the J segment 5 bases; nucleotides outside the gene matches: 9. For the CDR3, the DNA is TGCGCCAGCAGCACCTCGGGACAGGGACTGACTGAAGCTTTCTTT. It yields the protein CASSTSGQGLTEAFF.